One and the same sample provided the 31 T cell receptor beta chains below, sequenced in a study of Graves' ophthalmopathy and Graves' hyperthyroidism. Amplification targeted the TCR beta CDR3 regions, with RNA transcripts as the source material. First-round RT-PCR with HTBI primers preceded a second-round multiplex PCR. TCRdb re-analysed the multiplex PCR reads in MiXCR, keeping a single row per CDR3 protein. The sample lists 1 million to 1.3 million distinct CDR3 sequences, 36% seen once, with 11% in the top ten. Material: peripheral blood or thyroid tissue (not recorded which). The receptors originated from an adult man with Graves' hyperthyroidism.

The gene calls are TRBV20-1 and TRBJ2-5; 10 bases map to TRBD1. V lost 6 bases to trimming and J lost 9 bases; unmatched junction nucleotides: 13. Germline V lookup: CDR1 DFQATT, CDR2 SNEGSKA (reference sequence). This CDR3 has 14 residues. The CDR3 loop is CSASKGQGTRAQYF. The CDR3 nucleotides are TGCAGTGCCAGCAAGGGACAGGGGACTAGGGCCCAGTACTTC.

V usage is TRBV10-2 and J usage is TRBJ2-5, with 12 nucleotides matching TRBD2. The J segment lost 7 bases and the V segment lost 2 bases, leaving 14 bases of the junction unmatched. Germline V CDR1 and CDR2: WSHSY, SAAADI. This CDR3 contains 18 residues. This chain's CDR3 is CASSEQLAGGSGHGTQYF. CDR3 coding DNA: TGCGCCAGCAGTGAGCAACTAGCGGGGGGCTCTGGCCACGGGACCCAGTACTTC.

CDR3 sequence (DNA): TGTGCCAGCAGTGAATGGGGACAGGGGGCCAGCGAGCAGTACTTC. Its protein product is CASSEWGQGASEQYF. J is TRBJ2-7 and V is TRBV25-1; 12 nucleotides align to TRBD1. V trimming: 1 base; J trimming: 6 bases; junction bases outside the gene matches: 4. CDR1 is MGHDK, CDR2 SYGVNS, per germline. The CDR3 totals 15 residues.

The chain joins TRBV7-8 to TRBJ2-7; D possibly uses TRBD1 or TRBD2 (5 bases each). CDR3 length equals 14 residues. Germline loops: CDR1 SGHVS, CDR2 FQNEAQ. V lost 7 bases and J lost 1, with 14 bases in between. This CDR3 reads CASKSLRGSYEQYF. CDR3 sequence (DNA): TGTGCCAGCAAGTCCTTGAGGGGATCCTACGAGCAGTACTTC.

This clonotype was detected ten times or more. The CDR3 spells CSVVPSDRDTGELFF. The CDR3 region has the DNA TGCAGCGTTGTCCCTTCGGACAGGGACACCGGGGAGCTGTTTTTT. The chain uses TRBV29-1 and TRBJ2-2, with 8 bases that match TRBD1. The CDR3 totals 15 residues. Trimming took 4 bases from V and 3 from J; bases not matched to a gene: 7. Germline CDR1 is SQVTM and CDR2 is ANQGSEA.

Many counts were recorded for this clonotype. The chain has TRBV5-1 and TRBJ2-5, with TRBD2 matching over 9 bases. Germline CDR1 SGHRS, CDR2 YFSETQ. CDR3 length: 16 amino acids. V shed 1 base and J 0 bases; nucleotides not matched to a gene: 4. The CDR3 DNA reads as TGCGCCAGCAGCTTGTCAGGACTAGCGAACCAAGAGACCCAGTACTTC. This translates into CASSLSGLANQETQYF.

This clonotype was recorded many times. This rearrangement joins TRBV7-9 to TRBJ2-7, with a weak D call TRBD1 (5 bases). Germline V gene sequence: CDR1 SEHNR, CDR2 FQNEAQ (reference sequence). Between the trimmed V and J ends, which lost 5 bases and 0 bases, there was a span of 17 bases. The CDR3 consists of 16 residues. The DNA for the CDR3 is TGTGCCAGCAGCCAGGGCCTATTATCTATCTCCTACGAGCAGTACTTC. Amino acids: CASSQGLLSISYEQYF.

The J gene is TRBJ2-2, the V gene TRBV2; 9 positions agree with TRBD2. In germline, CDR1 is SNHLY, CDR2 FYNNEI. This CDR3 has 14 amino acids. Trimming at V came to 6 bases and at J to 7 bases, leaving 6 bases not matched to a gene. CDR3 bases: TGTGCCAGCAGCTTAGCGGGGGACGTCGGGGAGCTGTTTTTT. This sequence encodes CASSLAGDVGELFF.

The chain uses TRBV2 and TRBJ1-1; TRBD1 matches at 7 bases. V trimming: 7 bases; J trimming: 0 bases; junction bases outside the gene matches: 5. The CDR3 contains 14 residues. The V gene's germline CDR1 is SNHLY and CDR2 FYNNEI. This CDR3 reads CASNRGQLNTEAFF. The CDR3 DNA follows: TGTGCCAGCAACAGGGGACAGTTGAACACTGAAGCTTTCTTT.

This clonotype has a count of ten or more. The gene calls are TRBV5-1 and TRBJ2-2; TRBD1 agrees at 12 bases. Per the germline V gene, CDR1 is SGHRS and CDR2 is YFSETQ. The CDR3 runs to 16 residues. The V and J ends lost 3 bases and 5 bases, in that order; junction bases with no gene match: 5. The CDR3 region is CASSSGQGARTGELFF. CDR3 sequence (DNA): TGCGCCAGCAGCTCGGGACAGGGGGCGCGGACCGGGGAGCTGTTTTTT.

Many counts were recorded for this clonotype. The chain uses TRBV2 and TRBJ1-1, with a weak D call TRBD1 (5 bases). Germline CDR1 and CDR2: SNHLY and FYNNEI. Trimming left V 2 bases short and J 1 base short, with 14 bases between. This CDR3 region has 16 residues. In nucleotides, the CDR3 is TGTGCCAGCAGTGAAAGGGAAGGCAGGGCGAACACTGAAGCTTTCTTT. It translates to CASSEREGRANTEAFF.

This clonotype was found a few times. The chain carries TRBV6-1 and TRBJ1-1, with D possibly TRBD1 on 5 matching bases. CDR1 MNHNS and CDR2 SASEGT come from the germline V gene. This CDR3 is 16 amino acids long. V lost 7 bases and J 4 bases, leaving 22 bases between the germline ends. The CDR3 DNA reads TGTGCCAGCACATCCGGACACGGAGGTTATAGCACTGAAGCTTTCTTT. It yields the protein CASTSGHGGYSTEAFF.

This clonotype was seen many times. The CDR3 sequence: CASSPRTGREKLFF. The CDR3, as DNA: TGTGCCAGCAGCCCACGGACAGGTCGTGAAAAACTGTTTTTT. The genes are TRBV7-9 and TRBJ1-4; 7 bases align to TRBD1. V lost 5 bases to trimming and J lost 7 bases; unmatched junction nucleotides: 7. Germline CDR1 SEHNR, CDR2 FQNEAQ (reference sequence). This CDR3 is 14 amino acids long.

Concerning this clonotype itself: A much larger clone is a single base away; this may be a read error. V usage is TRBV6-5 and J usage is TRBJ1-4; D is undetermined. CDR1 MNHEY and CDR2 SVGAGI come from the germline V gene. The CDR3 sequence is 13 residues long. V was cut by 5 bases and J by 8 bases, with 12 bases left in between. In nucleotides, the CDR3 is TGTGCCAGCAGTGATTCAGACGACGAAAAACTGTTTTTT. This translates into CASSDSDDEKLFF.

This clonotype has just a few counts. The chain joins TRBV12-3 or TRBV12-4 to TRBJ1-3, with 10 positions matching TRBD1. V lost 8 bases and J lost 5; bases outside the gene matches: 9. The CDR3 sequence is 15 residues long. The CDR3 loop is CASGLGQGRRNTIYF. In DNA, the CDR3 is TGTGCCAGCGGGTTGGGACAGGGGCGAAGAAACACCATATATTTT.

The V gene is TRBV19, the J gene TRBJ1-2, with no clear D. The CDR3 is 15 amino acids. Per the germline V gene, CDR1 is LNHDA and CDR2 is SQIVND (reference sequence). Trimming stripped 3 bases from V and 5 bases from J, with 16 bases between. The CDR3 here is CASSIQISTPYGYTF. The CDR3 DNA is TGTGCCAGTAGTATCCAGATTTCAACGCCTTATGGCTACACCTTC.

This sequence joins TRBV12-3 or TRBV12-4 and TRBJ1-4; D is undetermined. The CDR3 runs to 15 residues. V was clipped by 6 bases and J by 0 bases, with 11 bases between them. The DNA of the CDR3 is TGTGCCAGCAGCCCAAAGAGACCAACTAATGAAAAACTGTTTTTT. This gives the protein CASSPKRPTNEKLFF.

This chain links TRBV10-2 with TRBJ2-3; the match to TRBD2 covers 10 bases. The J segment lost 4 bases and the V segment lost 4 bases, leaving 8 bases of the junction unmatched. Germline V CDR1 and CDR2: WSHSY, SAAADI. The CDR3 is 16 amino acids. The CDR3 is CASSVASGGSADTQYF. Written as DNA, the CDR3 is TGCGCCAGCAGTGTGGCTAGCGGGGGAAGTGCAGATACGCAGTATTTT.

The chain has TRBV7-9 and TRBJ2-5, with TRBD1 matching over 9 bases. The CDR3 has 16 residues. Losses at the gene ends were 6 bases for V and 2 bases for J; bases not matched to a gene: 10. Germline V gene lookup returns CDR1 SEHNR and CDR2 FQNEAQ (reference sequence). The CDR3: CASRTGTGRTQETQYF. As DNA, the CDR3 is TGTGCCAGCAGAACCGGGACAGGGAGAACACAAGAGACCCAGTACTTC.

This clonotype has ten or more counts. The chain recombines TRBV7-9 with TRBJ2-6; tentatively, D is TRBD2 (5 bases). Trimming left V 5 bases short and J 0 bases short, with 8 bases between. The CDR3 consists of 15 residues. CDR1 and CDR2 (germline): SEHNR, FQNEAQ (reference sequence). The chain's CDR3 is CASSRGHSGANVLTF. CDR3 nucleotide sequence: TGTGCCAGCAGCCGCGGGCACTCTGGGGCCAACGTCCTGACTTTC. The full variable domain, in which reference TRBV7-9 and TRBJ2-6 provide the parts outside the CDR3, is DTGVSQNPRHKITKRGQNVTFRCDPISEHNRLYWYRQTLGQGPEFLTYFQNEAQLEKSRLLSDRFSAERPKGSFSTLEIQRTEQGDSAMYLCASSRGHSGANVLTFGAGSRLTVL.

The sample holds a few counts of this clonotype. V usage is TRBV7-8 and J usage is TRBJ1-2; no definite D call. Trimming took off 5 bases at V and 2 bases at J, with 15 bases between the two ends. Germline lookup yields CDR1 SGHVS and CDR2 FQNEAQ. The CDR3 is 15 residues long. CDR3 DNA sequence: TGTGCCAGCAGCCTCTCCCCGGAGGACAACTATGGCTACACCTTC. It specifies CASSLSPEDNYGYTF.

This clonotype was detected many times. This chain connects TRBV20-1 to TRBJ2-5; 8 positions agree with TRBD2. V trimming: 3 bases; J trimming: 5 bases; junction bases outside the gene matches: 14. The CDR3 covers 16 residues. Germline V gene lookup returns CDR1 DFQATT and CDR2 SNEGSKA (reference sequence). As DNA, the CDR3 is TGCAGTGCTAGCCCGGGGGTGGCGGGAGGTAGGGAGACCCAGTACTTC. This codes for CSASPGVAGGRETQYF.

This clonotype was seen a handful of times. The gene calls are TRBV6-6 and TRBJ1-2; D might be TRBD1 (6 bases). The CDR3 spans 14 residues. Trimming cost V 6 bases and J 6 bases, with 17 bases left between them. Germline CDR1 MNHNY, CDR2 SVGAGI (reference sequence). CDR3 bases: TGTGCCAGCAGCCAAGGGACCCACAGGGATGGCTACACCTTC. Its translation: CASSQGTHRDGYTF.

This rearrangement joins TRBV7-8 to TRBJ1-4; D not certain. Trimming left V 1 base short and J 0 bases short, with 6 bases between. The CDR3 is 15 amino acids. Per germline, CDR1 SGHVS and CDR2 FQNEAQ. This CDR3 is CASSLERSTNEKLFF. CDR3 bases: TGTGCCAGCAGCTTAGAGCGTTCAACTAATGAAAAACTGTTTTTT.

This clonotype has ten or more counts. This rearrangement joins TRBV24-1 to TRBJ2-5, with no clear D. Germline loops: CDR1 KGHDR, CDR2 SFDVKD. The CDR3 sequence is 13 residues long. Trimming cost V 4 bases and J 7 bases, with 12 bases left between them. CDR3 region: CATSDGSSGTQYF. Here the CDR3 DNA reads TGTGCCACCAGTGACGGGTCCAGTGGGACCCAGTACTTC.

Comments on this clonotype: A much larger clone lies one base from this, so it may be a read error. This chain links TRBV19 with TRBJ1-5; TRBD1 might be the D (6 bases). Germline V gene data show CDR1 as LNHDA and CDR2 as SQIVND (reference sequence). The CDR3 runs to 15 residues. V lost 2 bases, J lost 2 bases, and 10 bases lay in between. Here the CDR3 DNA reads TGTGCCAGTAGTATACAGGGGACCGGCAATCAGCCCCAGCATTTT. Its translation is CASSIQGTGNQPQHF.

In its sample, this clonotype was seen many times. The chain carries TRBV7-2 and TRBJ1-6; D uncertain. The V gene lost 7 bases and the J gene lost 9 bases, with 10 bases spanning the gap. Germline loops: CDR1 SGHTA, CDR2 FQGNSA. The CDR3 runs 12 residues. The CDR3 DNA reads as TGTGCCAGCACCTGGGGTGGTTCACCCCTCCACTTT. Amino acid sequence: CASTWGGSPLHF.

This chain's CDR3 is CASSVGTLPYEQYF. CDR3 DNA: TGTGCCAGCAGCGTAGGGACCCTCCCCTACGAGCAGTACTTC. This chain links TRBV7-9 with TRBJ2-7; possibly TRBD1 or TRBD2 for D (5 bases each). Trimming left V 5 bases short and J 2 bases short, with 13 bases between. This CDR3 region has 14 residues. Germline CDR1 is SEHNR and CDR2 is FQNEAQ (reference sequence).

This chain connects TRBV11-2 to TRBJ1-1; D remains ambiguous. The germline gives CDR1 SGHAT, CDR2 FQNNGV. The CDR3 sequence is 15 residues long. The V and J ends lost 1 base and 1 base respectively, with 10 bases between them. The CDR3 loop reads CASSLVLGENTEAFF. DNA of the CDR3: TGTGCCAGCAGCTTAGTGCTTGGGGAGAACACTGAAGCTTTCTTT.

This clonotype was recorded once. A much more abundant neighbour one base away suggests this may be a read error. This rearrangement joins TRBV20-1 to TRBJ1-3, with TRBD1 matching 7 bases. Germline V CDR1 and CDR2: DFQATT, SNEGSKA (reference sequence). The CDR3 consists of 16 residues. CDR3 in amino acids: CSARRDSAAGGNTTYF. Written as DNA, the CDR3 is TGCAGTGCTAGGCGGGACAGCGCAGCTGGAGGAAACACCACATATTTT.

The J gene is TRBJ1-5, the V gene TRBV10-3; TRBD1 is a possible D gene (6 bases). The CDR3 runs 14 residues. V dropped 6 bases and J dropped 3 bases, with 12 bases sitting between them. Germline V gives CDR1 ENHRY, CDR2 SYGVKD. The CDR3 DNA sequence: TGTGCCATCAGGGAGGGGACACCCAATCAGCCCCAGCATTTT. Translated: CAIREGTPNQPQHF.